This TCR beta chain came from a study of beta chain features in type 1 diabetes. The whole isolated RNA underwent reverse transcription, so sequencing captured expressed TCRB transcripts. Measured with immunoSEQ multiplex PCR; TCRdb has only the in-frame clones, and not every one. The data show 300,000 to 350,000 clones, about 15% seen once. The CDR3 contains 15 residues. Trimming removed 4 bases at V and 6 bases at J, with 17 bases between. Germline V lookup: CDR1 SNHLY, CDR2 FYNNEI. In its sample, this clone was seen a few times. Its antigen remains unknown. Findings of the study overall: Researchers cautioned that cDNA sequencing could over-represent cells with high TCR expression. Patients and controls would share equally any PCR tilt toward shorter templates.

The clonotype originates from a man aged 25 to 40 in good health. The specimen was central memory CD4+ T cells from blood. This chain connects TRBV2 to TRBJ2-3; D is perhaps TRBD2 (6 bases). The CDR3, as DNA: TGTGCCAGCAGTGTACAGATGGGGGGTTCGGATACGCAGTATTTT. The encoded protein is CASSVQMGGSDTQYF. The whole variable domain, remainder taken from reference TRBV2 and TRBJ2-3, is EPEVTQTPSHQVTQMGQEVILRCVPISNHLYFYWYRQILGQKVEFLVSFYNNEISEKSEIFDDQFSVERPDGSNFTLKIRSTKLEDSAMYFCASSVQMGGSDTQYFGPGTRLTVL.